This passage covers 23 T cell receptor beta chains from one sample sequenced in a study of cytomegalovirus exposure and HLA in healthy donors. It was with 60 Vbeta and 13 Jbeta primers that the PCR ran. Only in-frame clones appear in the TCRdb table, and some are missing; sequencing was by immunoSEQ multiplex PCR. The sample holds approximately 120,000 clones, roughly four fifths seen once. The sequencing sample was made of PBMCs. These receptors originate from a woman in her forties or fifties in good health and CMV-seropositive.

This clone was found a few times. The rearrangement joins TRBV10-3 to TRBJ1-1; a weak D match, TRBD1 (5 bases). The germline CDR1 and CDR2 sequences are ENHRY and SYGVKD. CDR3 length equals 14 residues. V was pared by 7 bases and J by 3 bases, with 15 bases between. The CDR3 protein is CAINDPTTDTEAFF. In DNA form, the CDR3 reads TGTGCCATCAACGACCCCACGACAGACACTGAAGCTTTCTTT.

The V and J genes are TRBV27 and TRBJ2-5, with D possibly matching TRBD1 (7 bases). With 4 bases removed from V and 2 bases from J, the gap between germline ends came to 41 bases. Per germline, CDR1 MNHEY and CDR2 SMNVEV (reference sequence). The CDR3 totals 24 residues. Written as DNA, the CDR3 is TGTGCCAGCAGTTCAAGGGGGCGTAAGGGGACAGACCATAATGAGGGGGGTGGACAAGAGACCCAGTACTTC. The encoded protein is CASSSRGRKGTDHNEGGGQETQYF.

This clone was detected once. Here the CDR3 reads CASSPDISGNTIYF. CDR3 DNA sequence: TGTGCCAGCAGTCCCGACATCTCTGGAAACACCATATATTTT. The V gene is TRBV6-5, the J gene TRBJ1-3; no clear D gene. The germline gives CDR1 MNHEY, CDR2 SVGAGI. The CDR3 length is 14 residues. Between the trimmed V and J ends, which lost 5 bases and 0 bases, there was a span of 8 bases.

Of note for this clone: The likely explanation is a read error, given a far larger clone one base away. Other DNA sequences of this sample code for an identical CDR3. V gene TRBV7-3 combines with J gene TRBJ2-3; D may be TRBD1 (5 bases). V was pared by 5 bases and J by 7 bases, with 22 bases between. Germline CDR1 and CDR2: SGHTA and FQGTGA. CDR3 length: 16 amino acids. The CDR3 sequence is CASSPEIGAIRNTQYF. Here the CDR3 DNA reads TGTGCCAGCAGCCCAGAAATAGGGGCTATCCGAAATACGCAGTATTTT.

This chain links TRBV7-2 with TRBJ2-5; 8 bases fit TRBD2. The CDR3 consists of 15 residues. Trimming took 5 bases from V and 9 from J; bases not matched to a gene: 14. Germline V lookup: CDR1 SGHTA, CDR2 FQGNSA. In DNA, the CDR3 is TGTGCCAGCAGCCCGTCGGGACTAGGAAGAGCGGCCCAGTACTTC. Translating gives CASSPSGLGRAAQYF.

The table lists this clone with a few counts. This sample includes further DNA sequences coding for the same CDR3. The chain links TRBV19 to TRBJ1-5; D call uncertain. Per germline, CDR1 LNHDA and CDR2 SQIVND (reference sequence). V lost 2 bases, J lost 4 bases, and 6 bases lay in between. CDR3 length: 13 amino acids. This CDR3 reads CASSITGNQPQHF. The CDR3 coding sequence is TGTGCCAGTAGTATAACGGGGAATCAGCCCCAGCATTTT.

The V gene is TRBV12-5, the J gene TRBJ1-2, with D tentatively TRBD1 (5 bases). The CDR3 length is 16 residues. The V and J ends lost 4 bases and 0 bases respectively, with 15 bases between them. Germline lookup yields CDR1 LGHNT and CDR2 FRNRAP. In DNA form, the CDR3 reads TGTGCTAGTGGTTCTCAGGGATGGGGGGCTAACTATGGCTACACCTTC. Protein sequence: CASGSQGWGANYGYTF.

This clone was counted only a few times. V usage is TRBV6-5 and J usage is TRBJ2-7; 11 bases match TRBD2. J was trimmed by 4 bases and V by 2 bases; bases with no gene match: 4. Per the germline V gene, CDR1 is MNHEY and CDR2 is SVGAGI. This CDR3 region has 15 residues. The CDR3 loop is CASSYTASGGYEQYF. DNA of the CDR3: TGTGCCAGCAGTTACACGGCTAGCGGGGGGTACGAGCAGTACTTC.

The chain uses TRBV19 and TRBJ1-1; unclear D gene. With 6 bases removed from V and 1 base from J, the gap between germline ends came to 9 bases. The CDR3 has 13 residues. Germline V CDR1 and CDR2: LNHDA, SQIVND (reference sequence). CDR3 DNA sequence: TGTGCCAGTAGGGCTCATTGGAACACTGAAGCTTTCTTT. It yields the protein CASRAHWNTEAFF.

The V and J genes are TRBV7-2 and TRBJ1-5, with 8 positions matching TRBD1. V shed 5 bases, J shed 3 bases, and the junction held 3 bases outside the gene matches. Germline V gene lookup returns CDR1 SGHTA and CDR2 FQGNSA. The length of the CDR3 is 14 residues. CDR3 protein: CASSRTGLNQPQHF. The CDR3 region has the DNA TGTGCCAGCAGCCGGACAGGGCTCAATCAGCCCCAGCATTTT.

The chain recombines TRBV7-2 with TRBJ1-2; unclear D gene. Trimming cost V 5 bases and J 7 bases, with 20 bases left between them. The CDR3 length is 15 residues. Germline V gene data show CDR1 as SGHTA and CDR2 as FQGNSA. This CDR3 is CASSPQFESAAGYTF. The CDR3 nucleotides are TGTGCCAGCAGCCCCCAGTTTGAATCGGCGGCTGGCTACACCTTC.

This clone was found a few times. The chain couples TRBV18 to TRBJ2-7; D is undetermined. Trimming pared 0 bases from V and 0 bases from J, leaving 6 bases between. Germline CDR1 and CDR2: KGHSH and LQKENI. This CDR3 region has 14 residues. The chain's CDR3 is CASSPPTTSYEQYF. CDR3 DNA sequence: TGTGCCAGCTCACCACCCACTACCTCCTACGAGCAGTACTTC.

The CDR3 loop reads CSVEDWAGGAYEQYF. The DNA of the CDR3 is TGCAGCGTTGAAGACTGGGCAGGGGGCGCCTACGAGCAGTACTTC. This chain links TRBV29-1 with TRBJ2-7, with TRBD1 identical over 8 bases. J was trimmed by 2 bases and V by 0 bases; bases with no gene match: 6. The CDR3 totals 15 residues. In germline, CDR1 is SQVTM, CDR2 ANQGSEA.

This clone has just a few counts. This sequence joins TRBV5-1 and TRBJ2-2; tentatively, D is TRBD2 (6 bases). The CDR3 is 13 amino acids. With 3 bases removed from V and 3 bases from J, the gap between germline ends came to 6 bases. Germline values: CDR1 SGHRS, CDR2 YFSETQ. CDR3 nucleotides: TGCGCCAGCAGCTGGGACTACACCGGGGAGCTGTTTTTT. This gives the protein CASSWDYTGELFF.

The gene calls are TRBV7-8 and TRBJ2-1; a weak D match, TRBD2 (6 bases). V was shortened by 2 bases and J by 0 bases, with 11 bases between the two germline ends. The germline V gene encodes CDR1 SGHVS and CDR2 FQNEAQ. The CDR3 spans 16 residues. This chain's CDR3 is CASSLLGGASYNEQFF. The CDR3 DNA reads as TGTGCCAGCAGCTTACTGGGCGGGGCCTCCTACAATGAGCAGTTCTTC. The variable domain in full, with the rest retrieved from reference TRBV7-8 and TRBJ2-1, is GAGVSQSPRYKVAKRGQDVALRCDPISGHVSLFWYQQALGQGPEFLTYFQNEAQLDKSGLPSDRFFAERPEGSVSTLKIQRTQQEDSAVYLCASSLLGGASYNEQFFGPGTRLTVL.

The chain carries TRBV5-1 and TRBJ2-3; TRBD2 matches at 16 bases. The germline V gene encodes CDR1 SGHRS and CDR2 YFSETQ. J gave up 3 bases and V 0 bases, and 4 bases lay outside the gene matches. The CDR3 runs to 18 residues. The CDR3 is CASSLAGTSGGVTDTQYF. The CDR3 nucleotides are TGCGCCAGCAGCTTGGCGGGGACTAGCGGGGGGGTAACAGATACGCAGTATTTT. The full variable domain, its missing parts supplied by reference TRBV5-1 and TRBJ2-3, is KAGVTQTPRYLIKTRGQQVTLSCSPISGHRSVSWYQQTPGQGLQFLFEYFSETQRNKGNFPGRFSGRQFSNSRSEMNVSTLELGDSALYLCASSLAGTSGGVTDTQYFGPGTRLTVL.

This clone came up once. The CDR3 protein is CASSSGDLLYGYTF. The DNA of the CDR3 is TGCGCCAGTTCCTCCGGGGACTTACTCTATGGCTACACCTTC. The chain carries TRBV5-1 and TRBJ1-2; weak D call: TRBD1 (5 bases). The V end was cut by 8 bases, the J end by 4 bases, with 18 bases between. CDR1 and CDR2 (germline): SGHRS, YFSETQ. The CDR3 loop spans 14 amino acids.

V usage is TRBV19 and J usage is TRBJ2-7; D may be TRBD2 (6 bases). Germline CDR1 reads LNHDA; CDR2 reads SQIVND (reference sequence). Trimming took 5 bases from V and 3 from J, leaving 20 bases between them. There are 16 residues in the CDR3. CDR3 in amino acids: CASSGGPRASSYEQYF. The CDR3 DNA reads as TGTGCCAGTAGTGGAGGGCCACGGGCTAGCAGCTACGAGCAGTACTTC.

J is TRBJ1-6 and V is TRBV7-9, with D unresolved. Germline assignment: CDR1 SEHNR and CDR2 FQNEAQ (reference sequence). The CDR3 spans 14 residues. Deletions cut 1 base from V and 9 bases from J, with 10 bases between. The CDR3 sequence is CASSLVGIGSPLHF. CDR3 in DNA: TGTGCCAGCAGCTTAGTTGGTATCGGTTCACCCCTCCACTTT. The whole variable domain, remainder taken from reference TRBV7-9 and TRBJ1-6, is DTGVSQNPRHKITKRGQNVTFRCDPISEHNRLYWYRQTLGQGPEFLTYFQNEAQLEKSRLLSDRFSAERPKGSFSTLEIQRTEQGDSAMYLCASSLVGIGSPLHFGNGTRLTVT.

This clone was counted ten times or more. The chain joins TRBV27 to TRBJ1-1; the D gene is possibly TRBD1 (6 bases). Trimming removed 8 bases from V and 5 bases from J, with 27 bases in between. The length of the CDR3 is 17 residues. Per germline, CDR1 MNHEY and CDR2 SMNVEV (reference sequence). The CDR3 spells CASWTRLTGFGGTEAFF. CDR3 bases: TGTGCCAGCTGGACGCGCCTCACAGGGTTCGGTGGGACTGAAGCTTTCTTT.

This chain connects TRBV19 to TRBJ2-1; 7 bases align to TRBD2. The CDR3 spans 18 residues. Germline assignment: CDR1 LNHDA and CDR2 SQIVND (reference sequence). V lost 2 bases and J lost 0; bases outside the gene matches: 10. The CDR3: CASSIQLPSGYSYNEQFF. CDR3 in DNA: TGTGCCAGTAGTATACAACTCCCTAGCGGCTACTCCTACAATGAGCAGTTCTTC.

V is TRBV7-9 and J is TRBJ1-2, with D possibly being TRBD1 (5 bases). The CDR3 covers 14 residues. V gave up 1 base and J gave up 2 bases, with 8 bases separating them. The germline V gene has CDR1 SEHNR and CDR2 FQNEAQ (reference sequence). The chain's CDR3 is CASSLGAGNYGYTF. The CDR3 DNA sequence: TGTGCCAGCAGCTTAGGGGCAGGGAACTATGGCTACACCTTC.

V usage is TRBV2 and J usage is TRBJ1-6; unclear D gene. V lost 7 bases, J lost 8 bases, and 12 bases lay in between. Germline V CDR1 and CDR2: SNHLY, FYNNEI. This CDR3 is built from 13 residues. Here the CDR3 DNA reads TGTGCCAGCAAGGAACAGCCCGATTCACCCCTCCACTTT. Translated, it gives CASKEQPDSPLHF. Full variable domain (remainder filled in from reference TRBV2 and TRBJ1-6): EPEVTQTPSHQVTQMGQEVILRCVPISNHLYFYWYRQILGQKVEFLVSFYNNEISEKSEIFDDQFSVERPDGSNFTLKIRSTKLEDSAMYFCASKEQPDSPLHFGNGTRLTVT.